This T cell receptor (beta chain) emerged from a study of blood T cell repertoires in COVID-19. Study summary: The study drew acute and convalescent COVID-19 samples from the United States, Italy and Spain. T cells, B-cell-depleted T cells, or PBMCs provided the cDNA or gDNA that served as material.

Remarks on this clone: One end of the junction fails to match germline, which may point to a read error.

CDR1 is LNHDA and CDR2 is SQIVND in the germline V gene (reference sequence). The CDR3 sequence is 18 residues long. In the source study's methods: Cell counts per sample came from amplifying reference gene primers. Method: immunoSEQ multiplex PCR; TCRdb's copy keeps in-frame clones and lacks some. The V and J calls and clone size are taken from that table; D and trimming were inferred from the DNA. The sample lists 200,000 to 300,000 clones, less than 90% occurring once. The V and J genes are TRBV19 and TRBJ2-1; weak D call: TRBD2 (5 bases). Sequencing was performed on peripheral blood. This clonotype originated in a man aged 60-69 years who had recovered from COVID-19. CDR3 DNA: TGTGCCAGTAGTGTAGATAAAACGGGATTTAGCTCCTACAATGAGCAGTTCTTC. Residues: CASSVDKTGFSSYNEQFF.